Given below is one TCR beta chain in context. Its antigen remains unknown. The source of the sample is a study of siplizumab effects on memory and regulatory T cells. Only in-frame clones appear in the TCRdb table, and some are missing; sequencing was by immunoSEQ multiplex PCR. The sample carries about 87,000 clones, approximately 93% recorded once. The study, taken as a whole, reports: Naive or memory phenotype assignment was not possible for roughly 80-97% of proliferating CD4+ or CD8+ clones. Unstimulated subsets contained matches for only a minor fraction of alloreactive clones. Alloreactive sequences traceable to unstimulated CD4+ memory cells declined significantly under siplizumab.

Trimming shortened V by 0 bases and J by 5 bases, and 10 bases separated the two germline ends. Germline CDR1 SGHRS, CDR2 YFSETQ. The CDR3 loop spans 14 amino acids. This clonotype was sampled from a human donor in good health. The chain is built from TRBV5-1 and TRBJ2-3; D gene uncertain. The specimen was non-Treg CD4+ T cells sorted from blood. Here the CDR3 DNA reads TGCGCCAGCAGCTTGGAGGGCGGAGTAGATACGCAGTATTTT. Amino acid sequence: CASSLEGGVDTQYF.